These T cell receptor beta chains were read from a single sample in a study of T cells in Graves' hyperthyroidism and ophthalmopathy. TCRdb passed the multiplex PCR reads through MiXCR, listing each CDR3 protein once. This table has around 500,000 distinct CDR3 sequences, 12% to 15% appearing once. The sample was blood. The receptor set was obtained from a woman aged 40 to 50 with Graves' hyperthyroidism. Each CDR3 is given with its conserved first and last residue. The D gene is left open where the match is weak. Clone size appears in some rows only: once, few, many, or a class for an expanded clone.

TGTGCCAGTAGTGGGCAGGGGTTCGACGAGCAGGACTTC CASSGQGFDEQDF TRBV2 . TRBJ2-7 .
TGTGCCTGGAAAATCCCCTGGAACTATGGCTACACCTTC CAWKIPWNYGYTF TRBV30 many TRBJ1-2 .
TGTGCCAGCAGTGACTTACTCAATGAGCAGTTCTTC CASSDLLNEQFF TRBV2 . TRBJ2-1 .
TGTGCCAGCAGCTTGGTGGGCCGGGACACCGGGGAGCTGTTTTTT CASSLVGRDTGELFF TRBV5-6 . TRBJ2-2 .
TGTGCCAGCAGCTTTGAACTAGTCTCCTACGAGCAGTACTTC CASSFELVSYEQYF TRBV11-2 many TRBJ2-7 .
TGCGCCAGCTACGGGACTTTAGGACAGGGGAACACTGAAGCTTTCTTT CASYGTLGQGNTEAFF TRBV5-1 many TRBJ1-1 TRBD1
TGTGCCAGCAGCCACATGGGGGTAGCGGGAGGGTCAGATACGCAGTATTTT CASSHMGVAGGSDTQYF TRBV4-2 few TRBJ2-3 TRBD2
TGTGCCAGCAGCCAAAACAGGGGAAACTATGGCTACACCTTC CASSQNRGNYGYTF TRBV14 few TRBJ1-2 TRBD1
TGCAGCGTTGGCATCGGTCCCTACGAGCAGTACTTC CSVGIGPYEQYF TRBV29-1 many TRBJ2-7 .
TGTGCCAGCCGGACAGGGGCGGGGGAGCAGTACTTC CASRTGAGEQYF TRBV18 . TRBJ2-7 TRBD1
TGTGCCAGCAAGGGACTAGCGGAAAGGACAGATACGCAGTATTTT CASKGLAERTDTQYF TRBV10-3 many TRBJ2-3 TRBD2
TGCAGTGCTAGAGCCCTTTCTTCTAGCGGGAGGGCAGATACGCAGTATTTT CSARALSSSGRADTQYF TRBV20-1 many TRBJ2-3 TRBD2
TGTGCCTGGGGGGCAGGATCCTACGAGCAGTACTTC CAWGAGSYEQYF TRBV30 many TRBJ2-7 .
TGCAGTGCTAGACGGGACGGATTATATAGCAATCAGCCCCAGCATTTT CSARRDGLYSNQPQHF TRBV20-1 few TRBJ1-5 .
TGTGCCAGCAGTTCTCCGGGACTAGTGATTCATGAGCAGTTCTTC CASSSPGLVIHEQFF TRBV27 many TRBJ2-1 TRBD2
TGTGCCAGCACCATGGGGAGGGGGCGAGTCGATACGCAGTATTTT CASTMGRGRVDTQYF TRBV27 few TRBJ2-3 .
TGTGCCATCCAGACAGGGGGTTCCGGCGAGCAGTACTTC CAIQTGGSGEQYF TRBV10-3 many TRBJ2-7 TRBD1
TGTGCCAGCAGTACCAGCGGGAGGGAGACAGATACGCAGTATTTT CASSTSGRETDTQYF TRBV12-3/TRBV12-4 . TRBJ2-3 TRBD2
TGTGCCAGCAGCCAGCCCACACGGAACACTGAAGCTTTCTTT CASSQPTRNTEAFF TRBV3-1 many TRBJ1-1 .
TGTGCCAGCAGTGAAGGGCCGGCCACGCTCTCCTACGAGCAGTACTTC CASSEGPATLSYEQYF TRBV6-1 many TRBJ2-7 .
TGCAGTGCTAGAGTCGCCGGGAGCCCCGGGGAGACCCAGTACTTC CSARVAGSPGETQYF TRBV20-1 many TRBJ2-5 .
TGTGCCTGGGGGGGGGACAGGTTTGATACGCAGTATTTT CAWGGDRFDTQYF TRBV30 many TRBJ2-3 .
TGCAGTGCTAGAAGACTAGCGGGAGGACCCAACGTCTACGAGCAGTACTTC CSARRLAGGPNVYEQYF TRBV20-1 few TRBJ2-7 TRBD2
TGTGCCAGCAGTTTCCCCATTAGGAAGGGGGCCTCCTCTGAGCAGTACTTC CASSFPIRKGASSEQYF TRBV28 few TRBJ2-7 TRBD1
TGTGCCAGCACCCCCGGGCGGGAGCAGTACTTC CASTPGREQYF TRBV14 . TRBJ2-7 .
TGTGCCAGCAGCTTAGAAGCTAGGATCTCTGGAAACACCATATATTTT CASSLEARISGNTIYF TRBV7-9 few TRBJ1-3 .
TGTGCCAGCAGCTCCGGCGGGACTAGCGGGGATCTCGACTACGAGCAGTACTTC CASSSGGTSGDLDYEQYF TRBV7-9 . TRBJ2-7 TRBD2
TGTGCCAGCAGTATCCGGGACAGGGGCTCTGGAAACACCATATATTTT CASSIRDRGSGNTIYF TRBV12-3/TRBV12-4 few TRBJ1-3 TRBD1
TGCGCCAGCAGCTTGGGTAGCGGTGAGACCCAGTACTTC CASSLGSGETQYF TRBV5-1 many TRBJ2-5 .
TGCGCCAGCAGCTTCGCAGGGCAGAGGGGCACTGAAGCTTTCTTT CASSFAGQRGTEAFF TRBV5-1 . TRBJ1-1 .
TGTGCCGGCAGCTTGGCCTCCTGGGAGGGGACGATTTTCTTCTCTGGAAACACCATATATTTT CAGSLASWEGTIFFSGNTIYF TRBV5-6 once TRBJ1-3 .
TGTGCCAGCTCACCACAGGACAATGAGCAGTTCTTC CASSPQDNEQFF TRBV18 many TRBJ2-1 .
TGTGCCTGGGGCCTCGGGAGTGGTGAGCAGTTCTTC CAWGLGSGEQFF TRBV30 many TRBJ2-1 .
TGCGCCAGCAGCCCCCGGGCTAGCGGTTTCTACGAGCAGTACTTC CASSPRASGFYEQYF TRBV5-1 many TRBJ2-7 TRBD2
TGTGCCAGCAGCCATGAGAGGCCCGGGGAGCTGTTTTTT CASSHERPGELFF TRBV3-1 . TRBJ2-2 .
TGCGCCAGCAGCCAACCTACTAGCGGGACCTACGAGCAGTACTTC CASSQPTSGTYEQYF TRBV4-1 . TRBJ2-7 TRBD2
TGTGCCAGCAACCGAAGAGCGGGATTAGCCAAAAACATTCAGTACTTC CASNRRAGLAKNIQYF TRBV28 many TRBJ2-4 TRBD2
TGTGCCAGCAGCGCCGCTAGCGTCTCCACAGATACGCAGTATTTT CASSAASVSTDTQYF TRBV11-1 many TRBJ2-3 .
TGCAGTGCTAGTTCAGTATCCGGGGAGCAGTTCTTC CSASSVSGEQFF TRBV20-1 few TRBJ2-1 .
TGTGCCAGCAGCAGTGTAGCGGGTGACTCGAATCACAATGAGCAGTTCTTC CASSSVAGDSNHNEQFF TRBV7-9 many TRBJ2-1 TRBD2
TGTGCCAGCAGCTTACTCCGGACAGACACAGATACGCAGTATTTT CASSLLRTDTDTQYF TRBV7-9 few TRBJ2-3 .
TGTGCCAGCAGTCCAGCCATTTCGTCAGGAAACACCATATATTTT CASSPAISSGNTIYF TRBV28 many TRBJ1-3 .